Following are 13 T cell receptor beta chains from one sample sequenced in a study of blood T cell repertoires in COVID-19. TCRdb keeps only in-frame clones here, not all; method: immunoSEQ multiplex PCR. The table has approximately 280,000 clones, 90% seen once. The sample consisted of PBMCs or T cells enriched from blood (not recorded which). These receptors all come from a woman aged 18-30 years with acute COVID-19.

This rearrangement joins TRBV10-1 to TRBJ2-1; possible D gene TRBD1, 6 bases. Trimming removed 4 bases from V and 0 bases from J, with 7 bases in between. The CDR3 length is 14 residues. CDR1 and CDR2 (germline): WNHNN, SYGVQD (reference sequence). The CDR3 DNA reads as TGCGCCAGCAGTGCGGGACACTCCTACAATGAGCAGTTCTTC. Its protein product is CASSAGHSYNEQFF.

This clone was picked up one time. V gene TRBV6-1 combines with J gene TRBJ2-2, with TRBD2 as a possible D gene (5 bases). Germline CDR1 reads MNHNS; CDR2 reads SASEGT. V was shortened by 2 bases and J by 3 bases, with 7 bases between the two germline ends. The CDR3 covers 14 residues. CDR3 amino acids: CASSEKGDTGELFF. The CDR3 DNA reads TGTGCCAGCAGTGAAAAGGGAGACACCGGGGAGCTGTTTTTT.

The chain uses TRBV19 and TRBJ2-1, with 9 bases lining up with TRBD1. The junction had 7 bases not matched to a gene; V was cut back by 5 bases and J by 8 bases. This CDR3 contains 14 residues. CDR1 and CDR2 (germline): LNHDA, SQIVND (reference sequence). The DNA for the CDR3 is TGTGCCAGTAGTCCCTGGGACAGGGACGATGAGCAGTTCTTC. Protein sequence: CASSPWDRDDEQFF.

V is TRBV15 and J is TRBJ2-1, with 9 bases identical to TRBD2. Per germline, CDR1 LNHNV and CDR2 YYDKDF (reference sequence). The CDR3 extends over 17 amino acids. V shed 0 bases and J 2 bases; nucleotides not matched to a gene: 5. The CDR3 sequence is CATSREQAGGTYNEQFF. CDR3 DNA sequence: TGTGCCACCAGCAGAGAACAAGCGGGAGGCACCTACAATGAGCAGTTCTTC.

The rearrangement joins TRBV5-5 to TRBJ1-2; D uncertain. Germline V gene lookup returns CDR1 SGHKS and CDR2 YYEKEE (reference sequence). V lost 1 base, J lost 4 bases, and 11 bases lay in between. The CDR3 sequence is 14 residues long. This CDR3 is CASSLRPNTYGYTF. DNA of the CDR3: TGTGCCAGCAGCTTGCGTCCGAACACCTATGGCTACACCTTC.

The chain has TRBV2 and TRBJ2-7; D is possibly TRBD2 (5 bases). CDR3 length: 13 residues. Germline CDR1 is SNHLY and CDR2 is FYNNEI. The V end lost 4 bases, the J end lost 6 bases, and 13 bases lay between the germline ends. In nucleotides, the CDR3 is TGTGCCAGCAGTGGGGTCGGGGAGATCGAGCAGTACTTC. Translated, it gives CASSGVGEIEQYF.

The chain carries TRBV16 and TRBJ2-1, with TRBD1 identical over 9 bases. From germline, CDR1 is KGHSY and CDR2 FQNENV. This CDR3 has 15 residues. V dropped 7 bases and J dropped 8; count of bases not matched to a gene: 12. The CDR3, as DNA: TGTGCCAGCAATGTCAAGGGACAGGGTCCCGATGAGCAGTTCTTC. Its translation is CASNVKGQGPDEQFF.

The J gene is TRBJ2-3, the V gene TRBV6-1, with 8 bases matching TRBD2. This CDR3 spans 15 amino acids. Per the germline V gene, CDR1 is MNHNS and CDR2 is SASEGT. Trimming at V came to 6 bases and at J to 8 bases, leaving 13 bases not matched to a gene. The CDR3 bases are TGTGCCAGCAGCCACTTAGCGGGGCCCCTGGGTACGCAGTATTTT. Its protein product is CASSHLAGPLGTQYF.

The chain uses TRBV28 and TRBJ2-3, with TRBD2 matching 7 bases. J lost 3 bases, V lost 3 bases, and 6 bases had no gene match. CDR1 is MDHEN, CDR2 SYDVKM, per germline. The CDR3 sequence is 15 residues long. Written as DNA, the CDR3 is TGTGCCAGCAGTTTTCCAGCGGGAAAGACAGATACGCAGTATTTT. Translated: CASSFPAGKTDTQYF. The variable domain in full, completed from reference TRBV28 and TRBJ2-3, reads DVKVTQSSRYLVKRTGEKVFLECVQDMDHENMFWYRQDPGLGLRLIYFSYDVKMKEKGDIPEGYSVSREKKERFSLILESASTNQTSMYLCASSFPAGKTDTQYFGPGTRLTVL.

V and J are TRBV4-3 and TRBJ2-3; 7 nucleotides agree with TRBD1. Losses at the gene ends were 3 bases for V and 6 bases for J; bases not matched to a gene: 6. The CDR3 has 14 residues. Germline lookup yields CDR1 LGHNA and CDR2 YSLEER. CDR3 coding DNA: TGCGCCAGCAGCCAGGACAGGATAGGGGATACGCAGTATTTT. Translating it yields CASSQDRIGDTQYF.

This clone was counted only a few times. The CDR3 coding sequence is TGTGCCAGCAGTTGGGACAGCTCTGGGGCCAACGTCCTGACTTTC. The encoded protein is CASSWDSSGANVLTF. V usage is TRBV6-2 or TRBV6-3 and J usage is TRBJ2-6, with 7 nucleotides matching TRBD1. Germline assignment: CDR1 MNHEY and CDR2 SVGEGT. The CDR3 is 15 amino acids. Germline trimming cut 4 bases from V and 0 bases from J; bases unmatched to any gene: 0.

The CDR3 DNA reads as TGTGCCAGCAGTTTTCTTAGCTCCTACAATGAGCAGTTCTTC. It codes for CASSFLSSYNEQFF. This chain links TRBV28 with TRBJ2-1; D gene ambiguous. Trimming shortened V by 3 bases and J by 0 bases, and 6 bases separated the two germline ends. Germline CDR1 reads MDHEN; CDR2 reads SYDVKM. CDR3 length equals 14 residues.

The chain is built from TRBV5-5 and TRBJ2-7, with 7 bases that match TRBD2. This CDR3 has 13 residues. Germline CDR1 and CDR2: SGHKS and YYEKEE (reference sequence). Losses at the gene ends were 4 bases for V and 3 bases for J; bases not matched to a gene: 4. The CDR3 bases are TGTGCCAGCAGCGTGGGCGGGGGCTACGAGCAGTACTTC. It yields the protein CASSVGGGYEQYF.